Each of the 26 T cell receptor beta chains below was sequenced from the same sample in a study of shared clonotypes between healthy human individuals. Clones were read by immunoSEQ multiplex PCR, and TCRdb kept only the in-frame ones, dropping some. The sample includes over 1.5 million clones, 98% of them seen just once. Sequencing used naive CD4+ T cells sorted from blood. Specified subset: CD45RA+ positively selected. These receptor sequences come from a man between 25 and 39 years old in good health.

This chain links TRBV2 with TRBJ1-5; D is ambiguous. This CDR3 region has 15 residues. Germline CDR1 reads SNHLY; CDR2 reads FYNNEI. V was trimmed by 5 bases and J by 4 bases, leaving 15 bases between them. The CDR3: CASSKRHVQNQPQHF. The CDR3 coding sequence is TGTGCCAGCAGTAAACGACATGTTCAGAATCAGCCCCAGCATTTT.

Worth noting for this clone: Other DNA sequences in this sample translate to the same CDR3. This chain links TRBV18 with TRBJ2-3; D ambiguous. The CDR3 covers 12 residues. The ends were cut back, 3 bases at V and 3 bases at J, with 4 bases in the middle. CDR1 and CDR2 (germline): KGHSH, LQKENI. The CDR3 spells CASSPGTDTQYF. The CDR3 nucleotides are TGTGCCAGCTCACCGGGGACAGATACGCAGTATTTT.

J is TRBJ2-7 and V is TRBV13; possibly TRBD2 for D (6 bases). The germline V and J ends were trimmed by 6 bases and 6 bases, with 15 bases remaining between them. The CDR3 runs 13 residues. Germline CDR1 and CDR2: PRHDT and FYEKMQ (reference sequence). The CDR3 protein is CASSPGVAFEQYF. In DNA form, the CDR3 reads TGTGCCAGCAGTCCGGGAGTGGCTTTCGAGCAGTACTTC.

The chain links TRBV7-2 to TRBJ1-5; D remains unclear. In germline, CDR1 is SGHTA, CDR2 FQGNSA. This CDR3 contains 15 residues. V gave up 0 bases and J gave up 1 base, with 7 bases separating them. The CDR3 reads CASSLAEGSNQPQHF. The CDR3 DNA reads TGTGCCAGCAGCTTAGCGGAGGGCAGCAATCAGCCCCAGCATTTT. Variable domain in full (rest from reference TRBV7-2 and TRBJ1-5): GAGVSQSPSNKVTEKGKDVELRCDPISGHTALYWYRQSLGQGLEFLIYFQGNSAPDKSGLPSDRFSAERTGGSVSTLTIQRTQQEDSAVYLCASSLAEGSNQPQHFGDGTRLSIL.

This chain uses TRBV6-1 with TRBJ2-7, with 13 bases identical to TRBD2. CDR3 length equals 16 residues. The germline V gene has CDR1 MNHNS and CDR2 SASEGT. Trimming at V came to 1 base and at J to 7 bases, leaving 7 bases not matched to a gene. DNA for the CDR3: TGTGCCAGCAGTGAAGGGACTAGCGGGAGTCTGAGAGAGCAGTACTTC. Its translation is CASSEGTSGSLREQYF.

This clone appeared a single time. CDR3 in DNA: TGTGCCACCAAACAGCCGCAACTAGCGGGAGGCCCGAGCTCCTACAATGAGCAGTTCTTC. Its protein product is CATKQPQLAGGPSSYNEQFF. The J gene is TRBJ2-1, the V gene TRBV14, with TRBD2 matching 12 bases. Trimming took 10 bases from V and 0 from J; bases not matched to a gene: 19. CDR1 SGHDN and CDR2 FVKESK come from the germline V gene. The CDR3 has 20 amino acids.

This clone appeared a single time. This sample includes further DNA sequences coding for the same CDR3. The chain recombines TRBV25-1 with TRBJ1-5; the D gene is possibly TRBD1 (5 bases). This CDR3 has 14 residues. Germline values: CDR1 MGHDK, CDR2 SYGVNS. The ends were cut back, 2 bases at V and 1 base at J, with 6 bases in the middle. The CDR3 loop is CASSEPGSNQPQHF. CDR3 coding DNA: TGTGCCAGCAGTGAACCAGGGAGCAATCAGCCCCAGCATTTT.

The chain links TRBV19 to TRBJ2-1, with TRBD2 matching over 10 bases. This CDR3 has 17 amino acids. V gave up 4 bases and J gave up 9 bases; unmatched junction bases: 15. The germline CDR1 and CDR2 sequences are LNHDA and SQIVND (reference sequence). DNA of the CDR3: TGTGCCAGTAGTAGAATAGCGGGAGGCTCCAGATTGGGTGAGCAGTTCTTC. Its protein product is CASSRIAGGSRLGEQFF.

The chain employs TRBV2 and TRBJ2-7; 8 bases map to TRBD2. V lost 7 bases and J lost 4; bases outside the gene matches: 9. The germline V gene encodes CDR1 SNHLY and CDR2 FYNNEI. The CDR3 loop spans 14 amino acids. CDR3 sequence reads: CASNAAGVSYEQYF. For the CDR3, the DNA is TGTGCCAGCAACGCAGCGGGAGTTTCTTACGAGCAGTACTTC. Filled out from reference TRBV2 and TRBJ2-7, the complete variable domain reads EPEVTQTPSHQVTQMGQEVILRCVPISNHLYFYWYRQILGQKVEFLVSFYNNEISEKSEIFDDQFSVERPDGSNFTLKIRSTKLEDSAMYFCASNAAGVSYEQYFGPGTRLTVT.

The rearrangement joins TRBV9 to TRBJ2-1; TRBD2 agrees at 8 bases. The germline gives CDR1 SGDLS, CDR2 YYNGEE. V dropped 5 bases and J dropped 6; count of bases not matched to a gene: 10. This CDR3 spans 15 amino acids. In nucleotides, the CDR3 is TGTGCCAGCAGGTCTTTGGCGGGGGGCGGCAATGAGCAGTTCTTC. Residues: CASRSLAGGGNEQFF.

The gene calls are TRBV5-6 and TRBJ1-5; 7 nucleotides agree with TRBD1. V shed 4 bases and J 3 bases; nucleotides not matched to a gene: 4. CDR1 and CDR2 from the germline V gene are SGHDT and YYEEEE. This CDR3 contains 14 residues. The CDR3 loop reads CASSAGTVNQPQHF. CDR3 nucleotide sequence: TGTGCCAGCAGCGCAGGGACAGTCAATCAGCCCCAGCATTTT.

The chain links TRBV27 to TRBJ1-1; D is unresolved. V lost 3 bases, J lost 4 bases, and 3 bases lay in between. Germline CDR1 is MNHEY and CDR2 is SMNVEV (reference sequence). This CDR3 is 11 amino acids long. As DNA, the CDR3 is TGTGCCAGCAGTTTTGGCACTGAAGCTTTCTTT. This gives the protein CASSFGTEAFF.

The chain combines TRBV28 with TRBJ2-7, with TRBD2 matching 9 bases. Trimming took 6 bases from V and 5 from J; bases not matched to a gene: 8. The germline V gene has CDR1 MDHEN and CDR2 SYDVKM. The CDR3 is made up of 14 amino acids. CDR3 sequence: CASRGAGGQNEQYF. CDR3 sequence (DNA): TGTGCCAGCAGAGGTGCGGGGGGGCAAAACGAGCAGTACTTC.

The chain recombines TRBV10-3 with TRBJ2-3; D is uncertain. Trimming cost V 4 bases and J 0 bases, with 8 bases left between them. The V gene's germline CDR1 is ENHRY and CDR2 SYGVKD. The CDR3 length is 14 residues. The CDR3 loop is CAISVAASTDTQYF. The CDR3 region has the DNA TGTGCCATCAGTGTGGCAGCTAGCACAGATACGCAGTATTTT.

This chain connects TRBV5-1 to TRBJ2-5; a possible D gene is TRBD2 (5 bases). Deletions cut 4 bases from V and 7 bases from J, with 17 bases between. Germline assignment: CDR1 SGHRS and CDR2 YFSETQ. The CDR3 is made up of 14 amino acids. CDR3 sequence: CASSIKDLLGTQYF. DNA for the CDR3: TGCGCCAGCAGCATAAAGGACTTGCTCGGGACCCAGTACTTC. Together with reference TRBV5-1 and TRBJ2-5, the CDR3 gives the full variable domain: KAGVTQTPRYLIKTRGQQVTLSCSPISGHRSVSWYQQTPGQGLQFLFEYFSETQRNKGNFPGRFSGRQFSNSRSEMNVSTLELGDSALYLCASSIKDLLGTQYFGPGTRLLVL.

The chain joins TRBV5-5 to TRBJ2-7; a weak D match, TRBD2 (5 bases). CDR3 length equals 13 residues. Germline CDR1 is SGHKS and CDR2 is YYEKEE (reference sequence). Between the trimmed V and J ends, which lost 4 bases and 4 bases, there was a span of 12 bases. The CDR3 spells CASSPLDWYEQYF. DNA for the CDR3: TGTGCCAGCAGCCCTCTGGACTGGTACGAGCAGTACTTC.

This rearrangement joins TRBV18 to TRBJ2-3; 10 bases fit TRBD2. V shed 3 bases and J 4 bases; nucleotides not matched to a gene: 19. Germline V CDR1 and CDR2: KGHSH, LQKENI. The length of the CDR3 is 20 residues. CDR3 protein: CASSPTATLAGALTPDTQYF. DNA of the CDR3: TGTGCCAGCTCACCGACAGCCACCCTAGCGGGAGCGCTCACCCCAGATACGCAGTATTTT.

The V call is TRBV7-9, the J call TRBJ2-5; D remains ambiguous. The CDR3 length is 13 residues. Trimming stripped 3 bases from V and 1 base from J, with 6 bases between. CDR1 is SEHNR and CDR2 is FQNEAQ in the germline V gene (reference sequence). CDR3 DNA: TGTGCCAGCAGCTTTTCGGTCCAAGAGACCCAGTACTTC. The encoded protein is CASSFSVQETQYF.

As for this clone: Different DNA sequences within this sample yield the same CDR3. The gene calls are TRBV5-1 and TRBJ2-1, with 12 nucleotides matching TRBD2. Germline V gives CDR1 SGHRS, CDR2 YFSETQ. V gave up 0 bases and J gave up 6 bases; unmatched junction bases: 4. The CDR3 is 16 amino acids. The CDR3 DNA is TGCGCCAGCAGCTTGGGTCTAGCGGGAGGGTCCAATGAGCAGTTCTTC. Its protein product is CASSLGLAGGSNEQFF.

Here the CDR3 DNA reads TGTGCCAGCAGCCAGCGGCGGACAGGGAACTACGAGCAGTACTTC. It yields the protein CASSQRRTGNYEQYF. The chain joins TRBV11-2 to TRBJ2-7; 8 nucleotides match TRBD1. The germline CDR1 and CDR2 sequences are SGHAT and FQNNGV. The CDR3 spans 15 residues. Trimming removed 5 bases from V and 3 bases from J; junction bases left unmatched: 9.

Comments on this clone: The sample holds other DNA sequences that translate to the same CDR3. The chain combines TRBV5-1 with TRBJ2-1; D possibly matches TRBD1 or TRBD2 (6 bases each). This CDR3 contains 11 residues. Trimming stripped 6 bases from V and 7 bases from J, with 8 bases between. From germline, CDR1 is SGHRS and CDR2 YFSETQ. Here the CDR3 DNA reads TGCGCCAGCAAGGGGGGTAATGAGCAGTTCTTC. This gives the protein CASKGGNEQFF.

This chain joins TRBV9 and TRBJ2-3, with TRBD2 identical over 7 bases. There are 13 residues in the CDR3. V shed 4 bases and J 2 bases; nucleotides not matched to a gene: 1. CDR1 is SGDLS, CDR2 YYNGEE, per germline. CDR3 protein: CASSRDYTDTQYF. The CDR3 DNA is TGTGCCAGCAGCCGGGACTACACAGATACGCAGTATTTT.

V usage is TRBV29-1 and J usage is TRBJ1-2, with D possibly being TRBD1 (5 bases). Germline V gene lookup returns CDR1 SQVTM and CDR2 ANQGSEA. Trimming took off 4 bases at V and 8 bases at J, with 23 bases between the two ends. This CDR3 has 15 amino acids. The CDR3 spells CSVASPFGGFGGYTF. The CDR3 bases are TGCAGCGTTGCTAGCCCGTTTGGGGGGTTCGGCGGCTACACCTTC. Full variable domain (outside the CDR3, taken from reference TRBV29-1 and TRBJ1-2): SAVISQKPSRDICQRGTSLTIQCQVDSQVTMMFWYRQQPGQSLTLIATANQGSEATYESGFVIDKFPISRPNLTFSTLTVSNMSPEDSSIYLCSVASPFGGFGGYTFGSGTRLTVV.

This chain connects TRBV27 to TRBJ1-1; perhaps TRBD1 as D (5 bases). The CDR3 runs to 13 residues. Germline CDR1 MNHEY, CDR2 SMNVEV (reference sequence). V shed 2 bases and J shed 4 bases, with 8 bases lying between them. The CDR3 loop reads CASSLVGGTEAFF. The CDR3 DNA reads as TGTGCCAGCAGTTTAGTGGGGGGCACTGAAGCTTTCTTT.

The chain combines TRBV4-2 with TRBJ1-2; weak D call: TRBD1 (5 bases). The germline V gene has CDR1 LGHNA and CDR2 YNFKEQ. The CDR3 is 15 amino acids. V was cut by 4 bases and J by 4 bases, with 16 bases left in between. DNA of the CDR3: TGTGCCAGCAGCCTATCCGGGACCGGGGCCTATGGCTACACCTTC. Residues: CASSLSGTGAYGYTF.

The genes are TRBV5-4 and TRBJ2-6; TRBD2 matches 8 bases. The ends lost 3 bases at V and 0 bases at J; junction bases unmatched: 5. The CDR3 is 17 amino acids. CDR1 and CDR2 from the germline V gene are SGHNT and YYREEE (reference sequence). In DNA form, the CDR3 reads TGTGCCAGCAGCTCCTTAGCGGGAAGCTCTGGGGCCAACGTCCTGACTTTC. The encoded protein is CASSSLAGSSGANVLTF.